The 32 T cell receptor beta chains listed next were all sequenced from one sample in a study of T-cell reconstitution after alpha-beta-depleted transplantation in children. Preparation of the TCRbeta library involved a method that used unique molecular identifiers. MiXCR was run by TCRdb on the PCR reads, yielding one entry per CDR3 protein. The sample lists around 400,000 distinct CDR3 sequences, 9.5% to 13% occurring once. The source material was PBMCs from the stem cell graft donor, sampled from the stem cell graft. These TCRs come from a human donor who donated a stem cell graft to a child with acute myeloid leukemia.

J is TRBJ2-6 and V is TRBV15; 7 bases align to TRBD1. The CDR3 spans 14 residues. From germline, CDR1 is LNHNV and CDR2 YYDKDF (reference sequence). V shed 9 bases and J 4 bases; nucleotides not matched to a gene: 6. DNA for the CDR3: TGTGCCACACAGGGGCTGGCCGGGGCCAACGTCCTGACTTTC. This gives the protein CATQGLAGANVLTF.

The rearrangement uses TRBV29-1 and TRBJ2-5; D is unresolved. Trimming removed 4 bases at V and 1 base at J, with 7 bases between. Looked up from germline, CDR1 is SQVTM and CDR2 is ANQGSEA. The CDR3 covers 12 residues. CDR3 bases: TGCAGCGTTGCACCAACCCAAGAGACCCAGTACTTC. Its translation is CSVAPTQETQYF.

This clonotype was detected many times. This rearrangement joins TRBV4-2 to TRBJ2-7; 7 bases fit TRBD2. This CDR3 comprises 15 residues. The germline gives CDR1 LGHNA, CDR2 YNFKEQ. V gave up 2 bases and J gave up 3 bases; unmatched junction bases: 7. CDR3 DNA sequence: TGTGCCAGCAGCCAAATTCTAGCGGAGGACTACGAGCAGTACTTC. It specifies CASSQILAEDYEQYF.

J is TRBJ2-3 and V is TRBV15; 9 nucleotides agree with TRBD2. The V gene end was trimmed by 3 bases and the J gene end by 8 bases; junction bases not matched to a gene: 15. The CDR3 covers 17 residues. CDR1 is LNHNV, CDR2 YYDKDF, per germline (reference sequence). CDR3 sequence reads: CATSRPFRAGGSGTQYF. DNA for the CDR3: TGTGCCACCAGCAGGCCTTTTCGTGCGGGAGGGTCAGGTACGCAGTATTTT. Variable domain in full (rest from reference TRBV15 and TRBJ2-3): DAMVIQNPRYQVTQFGKPVTLSCSQTLNHNVMYWYQQKSSQAPKLLFHYYDKDFNNEADTPDNFQSRRPNTSFCFLDIRSPGLGDTAMYLCATSRPFRAGGSGTQYFGPGTRLTVL.

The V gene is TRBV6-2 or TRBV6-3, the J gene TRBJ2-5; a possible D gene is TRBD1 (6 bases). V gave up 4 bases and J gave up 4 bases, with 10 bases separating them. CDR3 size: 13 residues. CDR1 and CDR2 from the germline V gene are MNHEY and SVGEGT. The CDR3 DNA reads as TGTGCCAGCAGTTGGACAGTACCAGAGACCCAGTACTTC. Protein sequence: CASSWTVPETQYF.

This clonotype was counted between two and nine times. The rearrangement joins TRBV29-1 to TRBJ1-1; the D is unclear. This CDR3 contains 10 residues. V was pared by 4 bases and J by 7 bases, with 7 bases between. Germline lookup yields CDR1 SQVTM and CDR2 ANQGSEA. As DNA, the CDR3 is TGCAGCGTTGTTTCGGGTGAAGCTTTCTTT. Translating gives CSVVSGEAFF. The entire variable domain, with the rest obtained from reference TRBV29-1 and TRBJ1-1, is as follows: SAVISQKPSRDICQRGTSLTIQCQVDSQVTMMFWYRQQPGQSLTLIATANQGSEATYESGFVIDKFPISRPNLTFSTLTVSNMSPEDSSIYLCSVVSGEAFFGQGTRLTVV.

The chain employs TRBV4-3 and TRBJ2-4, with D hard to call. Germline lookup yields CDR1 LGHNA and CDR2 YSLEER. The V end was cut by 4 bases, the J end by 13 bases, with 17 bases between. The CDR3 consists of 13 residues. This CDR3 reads CASSRESVSKQYF. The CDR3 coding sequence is TGCGCCAGCAGCCGTGAATCAGTGAGCAAACAGTACTTC.

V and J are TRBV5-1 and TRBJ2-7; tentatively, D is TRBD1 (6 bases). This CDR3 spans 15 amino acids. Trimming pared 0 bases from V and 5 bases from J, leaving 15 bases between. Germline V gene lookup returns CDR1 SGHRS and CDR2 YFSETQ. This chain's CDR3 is CASSLGVTGWDEQYF. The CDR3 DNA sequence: TGCGCCAGCAGCTTGGGGGTCACAGGGTGGGACGAGCAGTACTTC.

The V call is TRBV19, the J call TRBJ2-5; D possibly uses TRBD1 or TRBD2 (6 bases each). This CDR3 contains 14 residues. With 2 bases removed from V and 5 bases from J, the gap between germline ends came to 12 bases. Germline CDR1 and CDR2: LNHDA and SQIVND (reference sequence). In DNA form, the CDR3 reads TGTGCCAGTAGTATAACGGGGGCGGAGGAGACCCAGTACTTC. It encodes CASSITGAEETQYF.

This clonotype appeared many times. Here the CDR3 reads CASSPDGTYEQYV. Written as DNA, the CDR3 is TGCGCCAGCAGCCCGGACGGTACCTACGAGCAGTACGTC. J is TRBJ2-7 and V is TRBV5-1; D gene ambiguous. This CDR3 spans 13 amino acids. The germline V gene encodes CDR1 SGHRS and CDR2 YFSETQ. V gave up 4 bases and J gave up 2 bases, with 10 bases separating them.

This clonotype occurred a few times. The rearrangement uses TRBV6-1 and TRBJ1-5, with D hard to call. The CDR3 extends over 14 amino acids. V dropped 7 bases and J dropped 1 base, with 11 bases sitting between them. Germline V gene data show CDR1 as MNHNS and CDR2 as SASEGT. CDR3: CASIGFASNQPQHF. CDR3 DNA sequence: TGTGCCAGCATTGGGTTCGCGAGCAATCAGCCCCAGCATTTT.

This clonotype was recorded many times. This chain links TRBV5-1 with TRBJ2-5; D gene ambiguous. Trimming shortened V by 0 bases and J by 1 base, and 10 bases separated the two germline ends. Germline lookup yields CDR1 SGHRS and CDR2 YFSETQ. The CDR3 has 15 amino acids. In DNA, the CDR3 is TGCGCCAGCAGCTTGGCCGGGTCAATCCAAGAGACCCAGTACTTC. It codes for CASSLAGSIQETQYF.

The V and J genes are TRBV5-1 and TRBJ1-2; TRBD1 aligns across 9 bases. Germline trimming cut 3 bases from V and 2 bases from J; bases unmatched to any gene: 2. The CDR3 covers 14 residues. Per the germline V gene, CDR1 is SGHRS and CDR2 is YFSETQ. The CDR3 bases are TGCGCCAGCAGCTGGGACAGGGCAAACTATGGCTACACCTTC. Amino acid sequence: CASSWDRANYGYTF.

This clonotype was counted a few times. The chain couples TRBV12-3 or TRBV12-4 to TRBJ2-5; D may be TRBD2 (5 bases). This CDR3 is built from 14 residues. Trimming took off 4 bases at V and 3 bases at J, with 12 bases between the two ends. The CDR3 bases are TGTGCCAGCAGTTCCTGGACTCGAGAAGAGACCCAGTACTTC. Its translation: CASSSWTREETQYF.

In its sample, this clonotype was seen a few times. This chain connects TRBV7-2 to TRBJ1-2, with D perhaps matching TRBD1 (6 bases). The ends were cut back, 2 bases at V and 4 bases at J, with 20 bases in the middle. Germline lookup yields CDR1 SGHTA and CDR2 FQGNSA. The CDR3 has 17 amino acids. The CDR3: CASSLRGGGVQFYGYTF. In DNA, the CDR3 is TGTGCCAGCAGCTTAAGAGGGGGGGGGGTCCAGTTCTATGGCTACACCTTC. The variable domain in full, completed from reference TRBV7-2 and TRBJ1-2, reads GAGVSQSPSNKVTEKGKDVELRCDPISGHTALYWYRQSLGQGLEFLIYFQGNSAPDKSGLPSDRFSAERTGGSVSTLTIQRTQQEDSAVYLCASSLRGGGVQFYGYTFGSGTRLTVV.

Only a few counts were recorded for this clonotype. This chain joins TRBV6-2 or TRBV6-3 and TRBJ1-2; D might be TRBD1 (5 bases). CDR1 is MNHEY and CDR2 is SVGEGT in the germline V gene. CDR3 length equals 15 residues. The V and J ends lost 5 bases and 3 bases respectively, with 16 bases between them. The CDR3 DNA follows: TGTGCCAGCAGTCCGACAGAAATCGCGTACTATGGCTACACCTTC. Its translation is CASSPTEIAYYGYTF.

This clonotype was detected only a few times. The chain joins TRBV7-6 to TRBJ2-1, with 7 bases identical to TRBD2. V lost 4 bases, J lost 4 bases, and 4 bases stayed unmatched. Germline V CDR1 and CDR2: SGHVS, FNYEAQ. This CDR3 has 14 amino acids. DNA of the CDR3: TGTGCCAGCAGCTCTAGAGCGGGGTACAATGAGCAGTTCTTC. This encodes CASSSRAGYNEQFF.

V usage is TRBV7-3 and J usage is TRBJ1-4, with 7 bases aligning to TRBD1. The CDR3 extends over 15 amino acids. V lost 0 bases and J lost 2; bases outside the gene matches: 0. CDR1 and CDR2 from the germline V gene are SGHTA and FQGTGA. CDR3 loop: CASSLTGQTNEKLFF. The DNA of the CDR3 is TGTGCCAGCAGCTTAACGGGACAGACTAATGAAAAACTGTTTTTT.

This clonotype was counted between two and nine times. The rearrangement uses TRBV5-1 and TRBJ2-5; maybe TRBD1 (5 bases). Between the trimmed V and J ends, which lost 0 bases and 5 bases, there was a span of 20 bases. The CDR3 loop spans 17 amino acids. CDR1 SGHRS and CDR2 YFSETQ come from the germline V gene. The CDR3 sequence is CASSLGFGARSSETQYF. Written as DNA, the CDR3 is TGCGCCAGCAGCTTGGGGTTTGGGGCAAGGTCGTCGGAGACCCAGTACTTC.

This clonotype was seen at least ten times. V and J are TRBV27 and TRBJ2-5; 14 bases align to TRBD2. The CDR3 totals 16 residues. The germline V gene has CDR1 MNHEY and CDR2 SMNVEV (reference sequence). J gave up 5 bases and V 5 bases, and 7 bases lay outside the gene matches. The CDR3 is CASSQMGLAGAETQYF. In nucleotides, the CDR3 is TGTGCCAGCAGTCAGATGGGACTAGCGGGGGCGGAGACCCAGTACTTC.

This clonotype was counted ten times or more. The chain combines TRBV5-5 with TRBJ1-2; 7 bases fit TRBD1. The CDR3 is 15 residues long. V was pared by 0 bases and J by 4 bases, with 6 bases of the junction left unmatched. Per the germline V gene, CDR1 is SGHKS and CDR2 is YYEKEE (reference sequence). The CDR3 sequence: CASSLEAGQTYGYTF. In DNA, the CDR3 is TGTGCCAGCAGCTTGGAGGCGGGACAGACCTATGGCTACACCTTC. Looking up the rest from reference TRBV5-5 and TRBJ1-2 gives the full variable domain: DAGVTQSPTHLIKTRGQQVTLRCSPISGHKSVSWYQQVLGQGPQFIFQYYEKEERGRGNFPDRFSARQFPNYSSELNVNALLLGDSALYLCASSLEAGQTYGYTFGSGTRLTVV.

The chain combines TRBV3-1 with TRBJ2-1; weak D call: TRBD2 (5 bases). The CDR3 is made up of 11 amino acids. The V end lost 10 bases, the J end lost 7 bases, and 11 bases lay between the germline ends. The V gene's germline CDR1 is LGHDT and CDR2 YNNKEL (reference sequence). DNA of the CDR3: TGTGCCACACAGAGAGGGAATGAGCAGTTCTTC. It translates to CATQRGNEQFF.

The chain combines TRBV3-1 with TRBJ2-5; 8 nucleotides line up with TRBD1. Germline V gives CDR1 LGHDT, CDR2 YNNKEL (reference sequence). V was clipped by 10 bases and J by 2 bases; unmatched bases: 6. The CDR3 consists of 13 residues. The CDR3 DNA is TGTGCCATGAACAGGGGGGAACAAGAGACCCAGTACTTC. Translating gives CAMNRGEQETQYF.

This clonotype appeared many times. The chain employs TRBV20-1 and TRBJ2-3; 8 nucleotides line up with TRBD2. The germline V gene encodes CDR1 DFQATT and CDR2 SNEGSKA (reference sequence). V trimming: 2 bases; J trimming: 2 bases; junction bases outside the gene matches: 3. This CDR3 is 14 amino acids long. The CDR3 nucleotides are TGCAGTGCTAGAATACTAGCGGACACAGATACGCAGTATTTT. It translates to CSARILADTDTQYF.

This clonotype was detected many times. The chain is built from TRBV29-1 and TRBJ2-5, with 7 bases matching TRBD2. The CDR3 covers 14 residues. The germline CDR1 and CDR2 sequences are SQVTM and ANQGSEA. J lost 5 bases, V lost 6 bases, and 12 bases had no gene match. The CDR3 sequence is CSVPGLSIQETQYF. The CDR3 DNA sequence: TGCAGCGTGCCGGGACTATCAATCCAGGAGACCCAGTACTTC.

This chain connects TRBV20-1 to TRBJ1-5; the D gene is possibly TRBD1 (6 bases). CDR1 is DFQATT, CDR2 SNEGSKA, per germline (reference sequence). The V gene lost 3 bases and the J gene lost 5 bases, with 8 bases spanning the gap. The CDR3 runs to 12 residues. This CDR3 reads CSARDRHQPQHF. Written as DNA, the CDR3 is TGCAGTGCTAGGGACAGACATCAGCCCCAGCATTTT.

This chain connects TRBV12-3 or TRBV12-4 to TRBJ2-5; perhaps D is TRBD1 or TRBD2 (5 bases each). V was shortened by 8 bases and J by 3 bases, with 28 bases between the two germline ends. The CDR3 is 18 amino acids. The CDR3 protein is CASSEPPVGDWGEETQYF. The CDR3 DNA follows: TGTGCCAGCTCAGAGCCCCCGGTGGGGGATTGGGGTGAAGAGACCCAGTACTTC.

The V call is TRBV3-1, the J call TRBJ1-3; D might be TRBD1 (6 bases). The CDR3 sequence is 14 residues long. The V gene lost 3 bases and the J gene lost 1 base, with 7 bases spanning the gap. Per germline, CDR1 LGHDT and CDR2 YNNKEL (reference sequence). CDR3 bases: TGTGCCAGCAGCCACACAGGGTCTGGAAACACCATATATTTT. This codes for CASSHTGSGNTIYF.

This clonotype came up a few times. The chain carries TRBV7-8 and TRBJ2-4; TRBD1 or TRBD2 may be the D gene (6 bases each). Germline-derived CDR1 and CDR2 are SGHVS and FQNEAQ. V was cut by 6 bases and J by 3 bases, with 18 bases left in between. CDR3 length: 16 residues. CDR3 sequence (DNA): TGTGCCAGCAGTCCTCTGGGGGGCTCGGACAAAAACATTCAGTACTTC. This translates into CASSPLGGSDKNIQYF.

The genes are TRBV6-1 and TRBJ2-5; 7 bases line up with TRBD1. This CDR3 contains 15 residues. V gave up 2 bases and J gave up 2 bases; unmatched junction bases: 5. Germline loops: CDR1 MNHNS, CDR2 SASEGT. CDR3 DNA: TGTGCCAGCAGTGAACAGGGGGAAATTCAAGAGACCCAGTACTTC. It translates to CASSEQGEIQETQYF.

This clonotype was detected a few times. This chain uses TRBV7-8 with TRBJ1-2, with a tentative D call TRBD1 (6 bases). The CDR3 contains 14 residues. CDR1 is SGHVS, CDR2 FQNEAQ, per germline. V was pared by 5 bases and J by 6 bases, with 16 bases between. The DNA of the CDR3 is TGTGCCAGCAGCCCCCGGGACATGAACAATGGCTACACCTTC. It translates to CASSPRDMNNGYTF.

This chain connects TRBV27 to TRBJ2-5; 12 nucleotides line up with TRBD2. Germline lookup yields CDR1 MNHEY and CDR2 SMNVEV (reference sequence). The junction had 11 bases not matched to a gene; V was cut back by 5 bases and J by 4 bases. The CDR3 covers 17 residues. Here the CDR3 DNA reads TGTGCCAGCAGTGTGACTAGCGGGAGATTTTCTGGAGAGACCCAGTACTTC. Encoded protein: CASSVTSGRFSGETQYF.